The 25 T cell receptor beta chains below all came from one sample that was sequenced in a study of graft-versus-host responses after intestinal transplantation. Assay used: immunoSEQ multiplex PCR; TCRdb lists only in-frame clones, some missing. The sample lists about 110,000 clones, 93% occurring once. Their target antigens are unknown. The source material was unstimulated CD8+ T cells sorted from spleen or lymph node cells, sampled before intestinal transplant. All receptors come from a human donor who received an intestinal transplant.

The chain is built from TRBV19 and TRBJ2-1; D remains ambiguous. The V end was cut by 10 bases, the J end by 7 bases, with 20 bases between. CDR1 and CDR2 (germline): LNHDA, SQIVND (reference sequence). This CDR3 is built from 14 residues. CDR3 bases: TGTGCCACCTCCAAATCCCGACCCCAGAATGAGCAGTTCTTC. Translated, it gives CATSKSRPQNEQFF.

The V and J genes are TRBV14 and TRBJ2-1; 9 nucleotides match TRBD2. The CDR3 spans 18 residues. The ends lost 2 bases at V and 7 bases at J; junction bases unmatched: 15. The V gene's germline CDR1 is SGHDN and CDR2 FVKESK. In DNA form, the CDR3 reads TGTGCCAGCAGCCAAAAAAGGGGGGCGGGAGGGCAAATGAATGAGCAGTTCTTC. Translation: CASSQKRGAGGQMNEQFF.

The chain links TRBV7-3 to TRBJ2-1; TRBD2 aligns across 8 bases. This CDR3 contains 16 residues. Germline V lookup: CDR1 SGHTA, CDR2 FQGTGA. V shed 5 bases and J 1 base; nucleotides not matched to a gene: 7. The CDR3 DNA is TGTGCCAGCAGCCCAAAAGCGGGAGTGTCCTACAATGAGCAGTTCTTC. This encodes CASSPKAGVSYNEQFF.

The chain joins TRBV9 to TRBJ2-5, with 7 bases identical to TRBD2. The CDR3 spans 15 residues. CDR1 is SGDLS, CDR2 YYNGEE, per germline. The J segment lost 1 base and the V segment lost 0 bases, leaving 3 bases of the junction unmatched. The chain's CDR3 is CASSVGGTTQETQYF. The CDR3, as DNA: TGTGCCAGCAGCGTAGGAGGGACTACCCAAGAGACCCAGTACTTC.

This clone was observed a single time. CDR3 bases: TGTGCCACCAGCGGGGACAGGACTAACACTGAAGCTTTCTTT. Translating gives CATSGDRTNTEAFF. V is TRBV15 and J is TRBJ1-1; the match to TRBD1 covers 8 bases. This CDR3 contains 14 residues. Germline V lookup: CDR1 LNHNV, CDR2 YYDKDF (reference sequence). The junction had 4 bases not matched to a gene; V was cut back by 5 bases and J by 2 bases.

The gene calls are TRBV7-3 and TRBJ2-7, with TRBD1 as a possible D gene (6 bases). Germline-derived CDR1 and CDR2 are SGHTA and FQGTGA. The CDR3 extends over 13 amino acids. Trimming pared 3 bases from V and 5 bases from J, leaving 11 bases between. In nucleotides, the CDR3 is TGTGCCAGCAGCTTCACAGGGTCCGACGAGCAGTACTTC. It yields the protein CASSFTGSDEQYF.

This sequence joins TRBV28 and TRBJ2-7; 10 bases fit TRBD2. The CDR3 is 15 amino acids. J was trimmed by 5 bases and V by 5 bases; bases with no gene match: 9. Germline CDR1 reads MDHEN; CDR2 reads SYDVKM. Here the CDR3 reads CASSPSSGRSNEQYF. The CDR3 DNA is TGTGCCAGCAGTCCCTCTAGCGGGAGATCTAACGAGCAGTACTTC.

For the CDR3, the DNA is TGTGCCTGGAGTCTCCGGGACAAGTACGAGCAGTACTTC. Protein product: CAWSLRDKYEQYF. This chain connects TRBV30 to TRBJ2-7; possible D gene TRBD1, 6 bases. Trimming left V 2 bases short and J 4 bases short, with 12 bases between. Germline values: CDR1 GTSNPN, CDR2 SVGIG (reference sequence). CDR3 length: 13 residues. The complete variable domain, with remaining parts taken from reference TRBV30 and TRBJ2-7, reads SQTIHQWPATLVQPVGSPLSLECTVEGTSNPNLYWYRQAAGRGLQLLFYSVGIGQISSEVPQNLSASRPQDRQFILSSKKLLLSDSGFYLCAWSLRDKYEQYFGPGTRLTVT.

This chain links TRBV5-1 with TRBJ2-7, with D hard to call. Germline V CDR1 and CDR2: SGHRS, YFSETQ. V was cut by 0 bases and J by 12 bases, with 13 bases left in between. This CDR3 is built from 12 residues. DNA for the CDR3: TGCGCCAGCAGCTTGGGAACCCTTGGTTTGTACTTC. It yields the protein CASSLGTLGLYF.

This rearrangement joins TRBV27 to TRBJ2-1, with D perhaps TRBD1 (5 bases). The CDR3 runs 15 residues. Germline CDR1 reads MNHEY; CDR2 reads SMNVEV (reference sequence). Trimming took 3 bases from V and 3 from J, leaving 12 bases between them. The CDR3 loop reads CASSFWTDIYNEQFF. CDR3 bases: TGTGCCAGCAGTTTTTGGACGGACATCTACAATGAGCAGTTCTTC.

The chain employs TRBV7-8 and TRBJ2-1, with 11 nucleotides matching TRBD2. In germline, CDR1 is SGHVS, CDR2 FQNEAQ. CDR3 size: 15 residues. V dropped 3 bases and J dropped 8; count of bases not matched to a gene: 6. In DNA, the CDR3 is TGTGCCAGCAGCTTCAGACTAGCGGGATTCCATGAGCAGTTCTTC. It specifies CASSFRLAGFHEQFF.

The V call is TRBV5-4, the J call TRBJ2-3; D not certain. CDR3 size: 13 residues. V dropped 4 bases and J dropped 5 bases, with 11 bases sitting between them. Germline V gives CDR1 SGHNT, CDR2 YYREEE (reference sequence). CDR3 sequence: CASSPERIDTQYF. CDR3 in DNA: TGTGCCAGCAGCCCCGAACGCATAGATACGCAGTATTTT.

The chain carries TRBV27 and TRBJ1-1; no reliable D call. Trimming removed 8 bases at V and 9 bases at J, with 19 bases between. In germline, CDR1 is MNHEY, CDR2 SMNVEV (reference sequence). This CDR3 comprises 13 residues. CDR3 DNA: TGTGCCAGCGGGAGACGCGGTTTAGATAAAGCTTTCTTT. As protein: CASGRRGLDKAFF.

This rearrangement joins TRBV15 to TRBJ1-2, with D possibly being TRBD1 (6 bases). Trimming stripped 2 bases from V and 1 base from J, with 11 bases between. This CDR3 contains 15 residues. Germline-derived CDR1 and CDR2 are LNHNV and YYDKDF (reference sequence). Written as DNA, the CDR3 is TGTGCCACCAGCAGAAATGAAGGGGGTAACTATGGCTACACCTTC. Protein sequence: CATSRNEGGNYGYTF.

As to this clone: The junction departs from germline at one end; a sequencing error may be responsible. The CDR3 loop reads CASSDGLAGVGGMGEQFF. The CDR3 DNA reads as TGTGCTAGCAGCGACGGACTAGCGGGAGTGGGGGGTATGGGTGAGCAGTTCTTC. The V gene is TRBV7-7, the J gene TRBJ2-1; 13 bases line up with TRBD2. The CDR3 runs 18 residues. The V gene's germline CDR1 is SSHAT and CDR2 FNYEAQ (reference sequence).

The chain has TRBV12-5 and TRBJ1-4; D is uncertain. This CDR3 has 16 amino acids. Germline V lookup: CDR1 LGHNT, CDR2 FRNRAP. V was shortened by 1 base and J by 8 bases, with 17 bases between the two germline ends. The CDR3 region has the DNA TGTGCTAGTGGTTTGGGGCCTAGAACGGTGGAGGAAAAACTGTTTTTT. Protein: CASGLGPRTVEEKLFF.

This chain uses TRBV9 with TRBJ2-3; the D gene is possibly TRBD2 (5 bases). Germline loops: CDR1 SGDLS, CDR2 YYNGEE. CDR3 size: 16 residues. V was trimmed by 0 bases and J by 0 bases, leaving 11 bases between them. The CDR3 sequence is CASSVDAAESTDTQYF. In nucleotides, the CDR3 is TGTGCCAGCAGCGTAGATGCAGCGGAAAGCACAGATACGCAGTATTTT.

J is TRBJ2-5 and V is TRBV11-2, with TRBD1 as a possible D gene (6 bases). The J call may be faulty, since TRBJ2-7 better matches the DNA end. CDR1 SGHAT and CDR2 FQNNGV come from the germline V gene. The CDR3 loop spans 15 amino acids. This CDR3 reads CASSPGAQLSYEQYF. For the CDR3, the DNA is TGTGCCAGCAGCCCAGGGGCCCAACTCTCCTACGAGCAGTACTTC.

The V call is TRBV2, the J call TRBJ1-1, with unresolved D. CDR3 length equals 13 residues. Germline V gene sequence: CDR1 SNHLY, CDR2 FYNNEI. V lost 2 bases, J lost 7 bases, and 11 bases lay in between. The CDR3 nucleotides read TGTGCCAGCAGTGAAAGTTTGCGGGTTGAAGCTTTCTTT. Residues: CASSESLRVEAFF. The full variable domain, with the rest looked up from reference TRBV2 and TRBJ1-1, is EPEVTQTPSHQVTQMGQEVILRCVPISNHLYFYWYRQILGQKVEFLVSFYNNEISEKSEIFDDQFSVERPDGSNFTLKIRSTKLEDSAMYFCASSESLRVEAFFGQGTRLTVV.

The V gene is TRBV4-1, the J gene TRBJ2-7, with 8 bases that match TRBD2. CDR3 length: 15 amino acids. Germline lookup yields CDR1 MGHRA and CDR2 YSYEKL. V lost 6 bases, J lost 2 bases, and 9 bases stayed unmatched. The CDR3: CASSPSSGITYEQYF. The CDR3 nucleotides read TGCGCCAGCAGTCCAAGTAGCGGGATAACCTACGAGCAGTACTTC.

This sequence joins TRBV6-5 and TRBJ2-1; tentative D call: TRBD2 (6 bases). Germline V gene data show CDR1 as MNHEY and CDR2 as SVGAGI. Trimming removed 7 bases from V and 0 bases from J, with 13 bases in between. This CDR3 region has 15 residues. The CDR3 coding sequence is TGTGCCAGCAATTTAGCGGTAAGCTCCTACAATGAGCAGTTCTTC. Protein: CASNLAVSSYNEQFF.

The CDR3 here is CASSIAGPGPYEQYF. The CDR3, as DNA: TGTGCCAGTAGTATCGCGGGACCAGGGCCTTACGAGCAGTACTTC. This chain joins TRBV19 and TRBJ2-7; D possibly corresponds to TRBD2 (6 bases). The CDR3 has 15 residues. Between the trimmed V and J ends, which lost 3 bases and 4 bases, there was a span of 16 bases. Germline CDR1 is LNHDA and CDR2 is SQIVND (reference sequence).

The chain combines TRBV30 with TRBJ2-5; 11 bases fit TRBD2. Germline V gene sequence: CDR1 GTSNPN, CDR2 SVGIG (reference sequence). V trimming: 4 bases; J trimming: 0 bases; junction bases outside the gene matches: 10. This CDR3 has 17 residues. CDR3 region: CAWTFTSGRLYQETQYF. Written as DNA, the CDR3 is TGTGCCTGGACCTTCACTAGCGGGAGATTGTACCAAGAGACCCAGTACTTC.

Points on this clone: The sample holds other DNA sequences that translate to the same CDR3. V and J are TRBV9 and TRBJ2-7; possibly TRBD2 for D (6 bases). Trimming cost V 0 bases and J 3 bases, with 13 bases left between them. The CDR3 is 15 residues long. Per germline, CDR1 SGDLS and CDR2 YYNGEE. CDR3 sequence: CASSVGGTGSYEQYF. In nucleotides, the CDR3 is TGTGCCAGCAGCGTAGGAGGGACCGGGAGCTACGAGCAGTACTTC.

This clone was seen just once. The J gene is TRBJ2-7, the V gene TRBV5-1, with D hard to call. Germline CDR1 reads SGHRS; CDR2 reads YFSETQ. The CDR3 has 12 residues. Between the trimmed V and J ends, which lost 4 bases and 6 bases, there was a span of 11 bases. CDR3 nucleotide sequence: TGCGCCAGCAGCCTCGGCATGGGCGAGCAGTACTTC. Amino acid sequence: CASSLGMGEQYF.